The 12 T cell receptor beta chains given below trace back to one sample, sequenced in a study of cytomegalovirus exposure and HLA in healthy donors. The primer mix had 60 Vbeta and 13 Jbeta primers. Using immunoSEQ multiplex PCR, the repertoire was profiled, and TCRdb retains in-frame clones only, with some absent. Found here are approximately 120,000 clones, 60% to 75% of them singletons; the top ten hold 4% to 5%. Sample: PBMCs. These receptor sequences come from a woman in her 50s in good health and CMV-seropositive.

This chain links TRBV11-2 with TRBJ1-1, with D possibly being TRBD1 (5 bases). V shed 5 bases and J shed 4 bases, with 26 bases lying between them. Germline CDR1 reads SGHAT; CDR2 reads FQNNGV. This CDR3 comprises 18 residues. The CDR3 DNA follows: TGTGCCAGCAGCCCACGCCCCCGGACAAGAGGTGAAAGCACTGAAGCTTTCTTT. It codes for CASSPRPRTRGESTEAFF.

The J gene is TRBJ1-1, the V gene TRBV5-5, with D perhaps TRBD1 (5 bases). In germline, CDR1 is SGHKS, CDR2 YYEKEE (reference sequence). Trimming stripped 6 bases from V and 11 bases from J, with 11 bases between. CDR3 length: 10 amino acids. Here the CDR3 reads CASISQVAFF. The DNA of the CDR3 is TGTGCCAGCATCTCACAGGTTGCTTTCTTT.

This rearrangement joins TRBV11-2 to TRBJ1-5; D is unclear. The germline CDR1 and CDR2 sequences are SGHAT and FQNNGV. This CDR3 is built from 13 residues. The V and J ends lost 0 bases and 4 bases respectively, with 4 bases between them. This CDR3 is CASSLEENQPQHF. DNA for the CDR3: TGTGCCAGCAGCTTAGAGGAGAATCAGCCCCAGCATTTT.

The V and J genes are TRBV5-1 and TRBJ2-2, with TRBD2 as a possible D gene (6 bases). V shed 1 base and J shed 0 bases, with 7 bases lying between them. The CDR3 contains 15 residues. From germline, CDR1 is SGHRS and CDR2 YFSETQ. CDR3 coding DNA: TGCGCCAGCAGCTTGACGGGGGCGAACACCGGGGAGCTGTTTTTT. It codes for CASSLTGANTGELFF. The full variable domain, with the rest looked up from reference TRBV5-1 and TRBJ2-2, is KAGVTQTPRYLIKTRGQQVTLSCSPISGHRSVSWYQQTPGQGLQFLFEYFSETQRNKGNFPGRFSGRQFSNSRSEMNVSTLELGDSALYLCASSLTGANTGELFFGEGSRLTVL.

The chain has TRBV7-2 and TRBJ1-4, with TRBD1 as a possible D gene (5 bases). Trimming removed 3 bases from V and 7 bases from J, with 18 bases in between. Germline values: CDR1 SGHTA, CDR2 FQGNSA. This CDR3 has 16 amino acids. In DNA form, the CDR3 reads TGTGCCAGCAGCTTCAACCCGGGACTAACGGGTGAAAAACTGTTTTTT. Protein sequence: CASSFNPGLTGEKLFF.

J is TRBJ1-3 and V is TRBV11-1; D remains ambiguous. From germline, CDR1 is SGHAT and CDR2 FQDESV (reference sequence). V lost 3 bases and J lost 0, with 9 bases in between. The CDR3 covers 15 residues. CDR3 DNA sequence: TGTGCCAGCAGCTTGGAGGGAAGCTCTGGAAACACCATATATTTT. Protein: CASSLEGSSGNTIYF.

A single count supports this clone. The chain couples TRBV9 to TRBJ2-3; 7 bases are shared with TRBD2. V dropped 4 bases and J dropped 8; count of bases not matched to a gene: 13. CDR3 length: 15 residues. CDR1 SGDLS and CDR2 YYNGEE come from the germline V gene. The CDR3 DNA sequence: TGTGCCAGCAGCCAATTCAGACTAGCCGAGGGTACGCAGTATTTT. As protein: CASSQFRLAEGTQYF.

The chain combines TRBV28 with TRBJ2-3; D uncertain. This CDR3 has 12 residues. In germline, CDR1 is MDHEN, CDR2 SYDVKM. Trimming pared 5 bases from V and 4 bases from J, leaving 7 bases between. CDR3 protein: CASSVAADTQYF. DNA of the CDR3: TGTGCCAGCAGTGTTGCGGCAGATACGCAGTATTTT.

This clone was detected once. The rearrangement links TRBV6-5 to TRBJ2-5; D is possibly TRBD2 (6 bases). Trimming removed 0 bases from V and 7 bases from J, with 12 bases in between. CDR3 length: 14 amino acids. Germline values: CDR1 MNHEY, CDR2 SVGAGI. Here the CDR3 reads CASSYSPLGGTQYF. For the CDR3, the DNA is TGTGCCAGCAGTTACTCGCCGCTGGGGGGGACCCAGTACTTC.

This chain connects TRBV4-1 to TRBJ2-4; D perhaps matches TRBD1 (5 bases). There are 17 residues in the CDR3. The V end lost 1 base, the J end lost 0 bases, and 13 bases lay between the germline ends. Germline lookup yields CDR1 MGHRA and CDR2 YSYEKL. CDR3 DNA: TGCGCCAGCAGCCAAGTCATGGACAAGCAAGCCAAAAACATTCAGTACTTC. Residues: CASSQVMDKQAKNIQYF.

The DNA for the CDR3 is TGCGCCAGCAGCTTCCCGGACAGGGGATATCACGAGCAGTACTTC. Translating it yields CASSFPDRGYHEQYF. This chain links TRBV5-1 with TRBJ2-7; 9 bases agree with TRBD1. The CDR3 has 15 amino acids. Germline V lookup: CDR1 SGHRS, CDR2 YFSETQ. J was trimmed by 5 bases and V by 2 bases; bases with no gene match: 8.

The V and J genes are TRBV10-2 and TRBJ2-4; D gene uncertain. The CDR3 runs 15 residues. Between the trimmed V and J ends, which lost 2 bases and 3 bases, there was a span of 11 bases. The germline V gene encodes CDR1 WSHSY and CDR2 SAAADI. CDR3 sequence (DNA): TGCGCCAGCAGTGAGGTGGTTTCGGGCAAAAACATTCAGTACTTC. It yields the protein CASSEVVSGKNIQYF.